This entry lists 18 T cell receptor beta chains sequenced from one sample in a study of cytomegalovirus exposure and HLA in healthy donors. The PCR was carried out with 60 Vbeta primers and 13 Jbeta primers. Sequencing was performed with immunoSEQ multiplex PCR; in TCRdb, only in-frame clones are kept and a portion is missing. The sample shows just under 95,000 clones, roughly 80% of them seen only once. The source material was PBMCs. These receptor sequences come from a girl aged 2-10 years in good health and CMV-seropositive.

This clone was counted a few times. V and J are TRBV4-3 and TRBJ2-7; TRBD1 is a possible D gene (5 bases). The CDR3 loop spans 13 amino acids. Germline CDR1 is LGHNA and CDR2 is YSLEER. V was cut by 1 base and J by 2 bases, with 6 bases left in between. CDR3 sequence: CASSQGTTYEQYF. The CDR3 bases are TGCGCCAGCAGCCAAGGGACAACCTACGAGCAGTACTTC.

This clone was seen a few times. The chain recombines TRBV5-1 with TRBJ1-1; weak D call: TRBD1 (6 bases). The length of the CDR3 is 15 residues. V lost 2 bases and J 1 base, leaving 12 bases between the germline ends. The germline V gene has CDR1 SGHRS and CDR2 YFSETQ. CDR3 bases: TGCGCCAGCAGCTTTGGATACAGGGAGAACACTGAAGCTTTCTTT. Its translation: CASSFGYRENTEAFF.

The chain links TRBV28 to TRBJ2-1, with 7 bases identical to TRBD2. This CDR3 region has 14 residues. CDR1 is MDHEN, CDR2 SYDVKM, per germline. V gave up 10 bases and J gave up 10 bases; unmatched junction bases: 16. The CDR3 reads CATFPSGRFDEQFF. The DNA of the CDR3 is TGTGCCACCTTCCCTAGCGGCCGTTTCGACGAGCAGTTCTTC.

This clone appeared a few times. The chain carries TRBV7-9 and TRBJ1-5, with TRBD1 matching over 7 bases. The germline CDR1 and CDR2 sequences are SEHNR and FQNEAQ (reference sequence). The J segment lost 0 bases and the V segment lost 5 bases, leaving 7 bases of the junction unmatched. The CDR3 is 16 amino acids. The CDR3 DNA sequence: TGTGCCAGCAGCGAGTCGGGACAGTATAGCAATCAGCCCCAGCATTTT. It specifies CASSESGQYSNQPQHF.

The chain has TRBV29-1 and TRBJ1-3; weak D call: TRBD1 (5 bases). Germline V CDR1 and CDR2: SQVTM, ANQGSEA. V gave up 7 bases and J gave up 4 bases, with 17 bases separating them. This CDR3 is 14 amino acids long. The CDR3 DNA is TGCAGCGCCATACCCCAGGGTTCAGGAAACACCATATATTTT. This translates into CSAIPQGSGNTIYF.

CDR3 DNA: TGTGCCACCAGCATGAGACTAGCGGACGGATTGGTTACGCAGTATTTT. Protein: CATSMRLADGLVTQYF. This chain uses TRBV15 with TRBJ2-3; 9 bases fit TRBD2. Germline loops: CDR1 LNHNV, CDR2 YYDKDF (reference sequence). Trimming removed 4 bases from V and 8 bases from J; junction bases left unmatched: 13. This CDR3 has 16 amino acids.

The chain's CDR3 is CASSLRTLGQETQYF. The CDR3 nucleotides are TGTGCCAGCAGTTTAAGGACTTTGGGGCAAGAGACCCAGTACTTC. The J gene is TRBJ2-5, the V gene TRBV28, with D maybe TRBD2 (5 bases). The V end was cut by 2 bases, the J end by 2 bases, with 12 bases between. Germline CDR1 and CDR2: MDHEN and SYDVKM. This CDR3 is 15 amino acids long.

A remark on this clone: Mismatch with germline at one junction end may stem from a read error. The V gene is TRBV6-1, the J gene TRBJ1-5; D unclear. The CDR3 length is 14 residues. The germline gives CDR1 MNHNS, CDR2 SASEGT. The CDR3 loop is CAGRTDSGNQPQHF. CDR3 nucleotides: TGTGCCGGCAGAACCGACTCCGGCAATCAGCCCCAGCATTTT.

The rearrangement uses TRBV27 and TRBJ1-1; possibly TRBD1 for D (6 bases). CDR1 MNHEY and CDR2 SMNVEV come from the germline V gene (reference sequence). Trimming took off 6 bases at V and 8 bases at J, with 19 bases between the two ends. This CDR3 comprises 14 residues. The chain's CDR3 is CASRLTGNAAEAFF. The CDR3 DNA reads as TGTGCCAGCAGACTGACAGGAAATGCCGCCGAAGCTTTCTTT.

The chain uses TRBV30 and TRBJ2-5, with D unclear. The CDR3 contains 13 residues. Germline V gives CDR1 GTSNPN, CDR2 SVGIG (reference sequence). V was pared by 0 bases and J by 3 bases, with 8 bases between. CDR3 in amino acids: CAWSVARKETQYF. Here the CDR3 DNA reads TGTGCCTGGAGTGTCGCGAGGAAAGAGACCCAGTACTTC.

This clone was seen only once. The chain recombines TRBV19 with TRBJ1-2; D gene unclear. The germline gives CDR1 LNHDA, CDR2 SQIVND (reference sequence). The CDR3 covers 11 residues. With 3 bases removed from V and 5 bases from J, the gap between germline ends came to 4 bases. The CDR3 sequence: CASSIKYGYTF. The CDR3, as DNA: TGTGCCAGTAGTATCAAATATGGCTACACCTTC.

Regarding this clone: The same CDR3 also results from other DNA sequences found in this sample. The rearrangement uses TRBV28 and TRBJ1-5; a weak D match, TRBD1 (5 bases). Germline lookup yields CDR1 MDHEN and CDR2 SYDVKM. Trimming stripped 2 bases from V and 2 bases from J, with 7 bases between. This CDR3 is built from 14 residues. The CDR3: CASSLGGGNQPQHF. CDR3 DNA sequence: TGTGCCAGCAGTTTAGGAGGGGGCAATCAGCCCCAGCATTTT.

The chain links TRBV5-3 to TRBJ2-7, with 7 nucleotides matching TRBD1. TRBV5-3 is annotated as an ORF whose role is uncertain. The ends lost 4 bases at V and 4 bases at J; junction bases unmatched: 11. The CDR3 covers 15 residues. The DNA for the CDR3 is TGTGCCAGAAGCCCTCGGGACAGATACCCTTACGAGCAGTACTTC. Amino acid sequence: CARSPRDRYPYEQYF.

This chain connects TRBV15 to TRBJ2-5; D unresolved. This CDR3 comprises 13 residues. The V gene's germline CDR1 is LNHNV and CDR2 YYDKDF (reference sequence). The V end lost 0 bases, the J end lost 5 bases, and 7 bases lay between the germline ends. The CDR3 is CATSRDSMETQYF. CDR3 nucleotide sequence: TGTGCCACCAGCAGAGATTCTATGGAGACCCAGTACTTC.

This CDR3 is CASSSPGQGYEQYF. CDR3 in DNA: TGTGCCAGTAGTAGCCCCGGACAGGGGTACGAGCAGTACTTC. The chain is built from TRBV19 and TRBJ2-7; 9 nucleotides agree with TRBD1. The CDR3 runs to 14 residues. Trimming took 4 bases from V and 4 from J; bases not matched to a gene: 5. CDR1 LNHDA and CDR2 SQIVND come from the germline V gene (reference sequence).

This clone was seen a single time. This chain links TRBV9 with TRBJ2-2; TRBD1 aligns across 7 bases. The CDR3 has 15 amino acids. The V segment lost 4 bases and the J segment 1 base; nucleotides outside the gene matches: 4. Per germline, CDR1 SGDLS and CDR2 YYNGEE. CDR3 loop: CASSPSGGNTGELFF. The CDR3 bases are TGTGCCAGCAGCCCCTCAGGGGGGAACACCGGGGAGCTGTTTTTT.

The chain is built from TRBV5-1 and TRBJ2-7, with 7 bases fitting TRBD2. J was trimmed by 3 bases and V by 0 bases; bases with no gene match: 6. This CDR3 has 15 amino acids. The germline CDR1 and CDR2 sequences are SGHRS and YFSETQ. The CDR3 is CASSLVIAGDYEQYF. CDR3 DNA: TGCGCCAGCAGCTTGGTGATTGCGGGAGACTACGAGCAGTACTTC.

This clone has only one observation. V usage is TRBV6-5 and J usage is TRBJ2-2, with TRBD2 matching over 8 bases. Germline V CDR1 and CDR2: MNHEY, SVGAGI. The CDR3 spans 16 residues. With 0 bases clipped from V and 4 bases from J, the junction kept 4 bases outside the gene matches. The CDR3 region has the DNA TGTGCCAGCAGTTACTCGTGGACTAGCACCACCGGGGAGCTGTTTTTT. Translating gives CASSYSWTSTTGELFF.